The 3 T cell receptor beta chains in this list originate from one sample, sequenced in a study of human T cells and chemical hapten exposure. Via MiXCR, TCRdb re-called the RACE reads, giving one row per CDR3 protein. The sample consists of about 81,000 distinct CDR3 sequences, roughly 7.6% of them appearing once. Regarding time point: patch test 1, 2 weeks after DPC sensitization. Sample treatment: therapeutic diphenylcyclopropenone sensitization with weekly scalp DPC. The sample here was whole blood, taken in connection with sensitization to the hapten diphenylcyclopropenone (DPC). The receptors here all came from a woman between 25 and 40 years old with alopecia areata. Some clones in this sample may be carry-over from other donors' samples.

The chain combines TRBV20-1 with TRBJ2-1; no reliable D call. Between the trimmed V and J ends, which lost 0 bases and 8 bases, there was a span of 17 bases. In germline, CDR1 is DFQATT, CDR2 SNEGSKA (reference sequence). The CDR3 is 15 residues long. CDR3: CSARDMRRGGDEQFF. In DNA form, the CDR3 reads TGCAGTGCTAGAGATATGAGGCGTGGTGGCGATGAGCAGTTCTTC.

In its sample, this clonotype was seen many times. CDR3 bases: TGCGCCAGCAACCGAATGGGGGGCGATTCACCCCTCCACTTT. It codes for CASNRMGGDSPLHF. This chain connects TRBV10-2 to TRBJ1-6, with TRBD1 as a possible D gene (6 bases). CDR3 size: 14 residues. Deletions cut 7 bases from V and 8 bases from J, with 15 bases between. Germline V gene data show CDR1 as WSHSY and CDR2 as SAAADI.

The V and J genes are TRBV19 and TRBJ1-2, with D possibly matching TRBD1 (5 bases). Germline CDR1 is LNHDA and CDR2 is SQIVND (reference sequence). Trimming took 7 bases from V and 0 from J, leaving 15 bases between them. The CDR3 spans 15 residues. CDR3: CASTSLGEANYGYTF. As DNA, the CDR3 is TGTGCCAGTACGAGTTTAGGGGAAGCTAACTATGGCTACACCTTC.